Below are 25 T cell receptor beta chains sequenced from a single sample in a study of blood T cell repertoires in COVID-19. Method: immunoSEQ multiplex PCR; TCRdb's copy keeps in-frame clones and lacks some. The sample lists around 140,000 clones; around nine tenths were seen once. The specimen sequenced was peripheral blood. These receptor sequences come from a woman aged 45-60 years with active or convalescent COVID-19.

The chain couples TRBV5-1 to TRBJ1-1; D ambiguous. Between the trimmed V and J ends, which lost 0 bases and 4 bases, there was a span of 10 bases. Germline-derived CDR1 and CDR2 are SGHRS and YFSETQ. The CDR3 covers 14 residues. The CDR3 nucleotides read TGCGCCAGCAGCTTGGACAGTGTAGGCACTGAAGCTTTCTTT. This encodes CASSLDSVGTEAFF.

The gene calls are TRBV6-6 and TRBJ1-4, with a tentative D call TRBD1 (5 bases). The V and J ends lost 4 bases and 0 bases respectively, with 9 bases between them. The CDR3 is 15 amino acids. Germline-derived CDR1 and CDR2 are MNHNY and SVGAGI (reference sequence). The CDR3 here is CASSWGSATNEKLFF. The CDR3 DNA follows: TGTGCCAGCAGTTGGGGCTCGGCAACTAATGAAAAACTGTTTTTT.

The chain is built from TRBV6-2 or TRBV6-3 and TRBJ2-7, with 9 bases identical to TRBD1. The CDR3 sequence is 14 residues long. Germline-derived CDR1 and CDR2 are MNHEY and SVGEGT. V was clipped by 4 bases and J by 2 bases; unmatched bases: 3. The CDR3 coding sequence is TGTGCCAGCAGTTGGGGACAGGGTACCTACGAGCAGTACTTC. Protein sequence: CASSWGQGTYEQYF.

J is TRBJ2-3 and V is TRBV4-3; 9 bases align to TRBD1. V lost 4 bases and J lost 4; bases outside the gene matches: 3. In germline, CDR1 is LGHNA, CDR2 YSLEER. There are 14 residues in the CDR3. The DNA for the CDR3 is TGCGCCAGCAGCCCGGGACAGGGTGCAGATACGCAGTATTTT. Protein sequence: CASSPGQGADTQYF.

The chain recombines TRBV2 with TRBJ1-2; a weak D match, TRBD1 (6 bases). Germline V gives CDR1 SNHLY, CDR2 FYNNEI. The CDR3 is made up of 14 amino acids. The ends were cut back, 5 bases at V and 5 bases at J, with 15 bases in the middle. The CDR3 region is CASSRNRESYGYTF. CDR3 sequence (DNA): TGTGCCAGCAGTAGGAACAGGGAGAGTTATGGCTACACCTTC.

This clone was seen a single time. The J gene is TRBJ1-2, the V gene TRBV5-4, with D possibly matching TRBD1 (6 bases). CDR1 and CDR2 from the germline V gene are SGHNT and YYREEE (reference sequence). This CDR3 region has 16 residues. V was clipped by 2 bases and J by 2 bases, with 16 bases between them. For the CDR3, the DNA is TGTGCCAGCAGCTTTTTTGGGGGCCTCCCAAACTATGGCTACACCTTC. It is translated as CASSFFGGLPNYGYTF.

The chain couples TRBV9 to TRBJ2-7, with TRBD2 identical over 7 bases. The CDR3 totals 13 residues. Germline loops: CDR1 SGDLS, CDR2 YYNGEE. The V gene end was trimmed by 1 base and the J gene end by 4 bases; junction bases not matched to a gene: 2. The CDR3 DNA follows: TGTGCCAGCAGCGTACAGGGAGGGTACGAGCAGTACTTC. It translates to CASSVQGGYEQYF. Full variable domain (remainder filled in from reference TRBV9 and TRBJ2-7): DSGVTQTPKHLITATGQRVTLRCSPRSGDLSVYWYQQSLDQGLQFLIQYYNGEERAKGNILERFSAQQFPDLHSELNLSSLELGDSALYFCASSVQGGYEQYFGPGTRLTVT.

Only one count was recorded for this clone. This rearrangement joins TRBV29-1 to TRBJ1-1; D possibly corresponds to TRBD1 (5 bases). Trimming took off 3 bases at V and 5 bases at J, with 10 bases between the two ends. Germline CDR1 and CDR2: SQVTM and ANQGSEA. This CDR3 spans 12 amino acids. The CDR3: CSVEVRGTEAFF. In DNA form, the CDR3 reads TGCAGCGTTGAGGTACGGGGGACTGAAGCTTTCTTT.

The chain recombines TRBV6-1 with TRBJ1-6; a possible D gene is TRBD1 (6 bases). The V gene's germline CDR1 is MNHNS and CDR2 SASEGT. V lost 2 bases and J lost 9, with 11 bases in between. CDR3 length equals 14 residues. CDR3 protein: CASSEWTVSSPLHF. CDR3 DNA: TGTGCCAGCAGTGAATGGACAGTTAGTTCACCCCTCCACTTT.

V and J are TRBV5-8 and TRBJ2-1; 11 bases line up with TRBD2. Germline loops: CDR1 SGHTS, CDR2 YDEGEE. V shed 2 bases and J 10 bases; nucleotides not matched to a gene: 8. This CDR3 has 15 residues. The CDR3, as DNA: TGTGCCAGCAGCTTTCCTTACGGGACTAGCGGAGAGCAGTTCTTC. It yields the protein CASSFPYGTSGEQFF.

The chain carries TRBV7-9 and TRBJ1-1; TRBD1 is a possible D gene (6 bases). Germline V gene sequence: CDR1 SEHNR, CDR2 FQNEAQ (reference sequence). V shed 0 bases and J shed 11 bases, with 19 bases lying between them. CDR3 length: 15 amino acids. The CDR3: CASSLATGGATRAFF. In DNA form, the CDR3 reads TGTGCCAGCAGCTTAGCAACGGGGGGCGCGACGCGGGCTTTCTTT.

The chain carries TRBV27 and TRBJ1-1, with TRBD1 as a possible D gene (5 bases). Germline CDR1 and CDR2: MNHEY and SMNVEV (reference sequence). The CDR3 covers 12 residues. The V and J ends lost 7 bases and 5 bases respectively, with 11 bases between them. CDR3 in amino acids: CASKGMSTEAFF. CDR3 nucleotides: TGTGCCAGCAAGGGGATGAGTACTGAAGCTTTCTTT.

J is TRBJ1-4 and V is TRBV5-5; 7 bases match TRBD1. From germline, CDR1 is SGHKS and CDR2 YYEKEE (reference sequence). The CDR3 spans 15 residues. V gave up 3 bases and J gave up 6 bases; unmatched junction bases: 8. CDR3 bases: TGTGCCAGCAGCTCGACTCTGACAGGGTATGAAAAACTGTTTTTT. Its translation is CASSSTLTGYEKLFF.

This clone was detected only a few times. The chain combines TRBV18 with TRBJ2-5; 7 bases align to TRBD2. This CDR3 contains 15 residues. After removal of 1 base from V and 4 bases from J, the junction contained 6 bases not matched to a gene. Germline V gives CDR1 KGHSH, CDR2 LQKENI. The CDR3 nucleotides are TGTGCCAGCTCACCACTCGGACTAGATTTAGAGACCCAGTACTTC. It yields the protein CASSPLGLDLETQYF.

This chain uses TRBV6-1 with TRBJ2-7; 9 positions match TRBD1. The ends lost 4 bases at V and 4 bases at J; junction bases unmatched: 11. The germline V gene encodes CDR1 MNHNS and CDR2 SASEGT. This CDR3 is built from 16 residues. The CDR3 bases are TGTGCCAGCAGTGCCTACCCCGGGACAGGGATGTACGAGCAGTACTTC. It encodes CASSAYPGTGMYEQYF.

The V call is TRBV15, the J call TRBJ1-2, with D possibly being TRBD1 (5 bases). V shed 7 bases and J shed 6 bases, with 9 bases lying between them. Germline lookup yields CDR1 LNHNV and CDR2 YYDKDF (reference sequence). CDR3 length: 11 residues. CDR3 DNA: TGTGCCACCAAAATCAGGGATGGCTACACCTTC. Its translation is CATKIRDGYTF.

The rearrangement links TRBV14 to TRBJ1-1; D remains ambiguous. The V and J ends lost 0 bases and 4 bases respectively, with 9 bases between them. CDR1 and CDR2 (germline): SGHDN, FVKESK. CDR3 length equals 14 residues. For the CDR3, the DNA is TGTGCCAGCAGCCAAGAGTTGGGAGGCACTGAAGCTTTCTTT. It encodes CASSQELGGTEAFF.

The rearrangement links TRBV28 to TRBJ1-1; D perhaps matches TRBD1 (6 bases). Trimming shortened V by 4 bases and J by 1 base, and 13 bases separated the two germline ends. Germline V CDR1 and CDR2: MDHEN, SYDVKM. The CDR3 has 15 residues. CDR3 amino acids: CASSSPGAGNTEAFF. The CDR3 region has the DNA TGTGCCAGCAGTTCCCCAGGGGCTGGGAACACTGAAGCTTTCTTT.

Ten or more counts support this clone. J is TRBJ2-5 and V is TRBV30; D gene ambiguous. V was shortened by 1 base and J by 2 bases, with 11 bases between the two germline ends. The CDR3 is 14 amino acids. Germline CDR1 and CDR2: GTSNPN and SVGIG (reference sequence). CDR3 sequence reads: CAWSGEESQETQYF. The CDR3, as DNA: TGTGCCTGGAGTGGAGAAGAATCTCAAGAGACCCAGTACTTC.

The chain uses TRBV29-1 and TRBJ1-4; D unclear. Germline V gene sequence: CDR1 SQVTM, CDR2 ANQGSEA. The length of the CDR3 is 13 residues. Trimming took off 4 bases at V and 5 bases at J, with 11 bases between the two ends. CDR3 protein: CSVANSPNEKLFF. Here the CDR3 DNA reads TGCAGCGTTGCGAACAGTCCGAATGAAAAACTGTTTTTT. Filled out from reference TRBV29-1 and TRBJ1-4, the complete variable domain reads SAVISQKPSRDICQRGTSLTIQCQVDSQVTMMFWYRQQPGQSLTLIATANQGSEATYESGFVIDKFPISRPNLTFSTLTVSNMSPEDSSIYLCSVANSPNEKLFFGSGTQLSVL.

The chain couples TRBV6-2 or TRBV6-3 to TRBJ1-2; maybe TRBD1 (5 bases). V was shortened by 2 bases and J by 4 bases, with 11 bases between the two germline ends. The CDR3 has 14 residues. Per germline, CDR1 MNHEY and CDR2 SVGEGT. CDR3 nucleotides: TGTGCCAGCAGTTACGTCAGGGACTTCTATGGCTACACCTTC. Translation gives CASSYVRDFYGYTF.

The J gene is TRBJ2-7, the V gene TRBV4-3; 9 positions match TRBD2. The CDR3 has 14 residues. Germline CDR1 and CDR2: LGHNA and YSLEER. V gave up 2 bases and J gave up 6 bases; unmatched junction bases: 5. This CDR3 is CASSQPGLAAEQYF. The CDR3 nucleotides read TGCGCCAGCAGCCAACCGGGACTAGCTGCCGAGCAGTACTTC.

This sequence joins TRBV9 and TRBJ1-2, with 7 positions matching TRBD1. Germline V CDR1 and CDR2: SGDLS, YYNGEE. V was clipped by 7 bases and J by 4 bases; unmatched bases: 16. The CDR3 consists of 16 residues. The CDR3 DNA is TGTGCCAGCTCCTCAGGGGGTAACCCGCCCTTCTATGGCTACACCTTC. This codes for CASSSGGNPPFYGYTF.

The rearrangement joins TRBV28 to TRBJ1-2; D gene ambiguous. The length of the CDR3 is 16 residues. V dropped 5 bases and J dropped 2 bases, with 18 bases sitting between them. Per the germline V gene, CDR1 is MDHEN and CDR2 is SYDVKM. The CDR3 coding sequence is TGTGCCAGCAGTGCCCCGTGGAGGGCAAAAAACTATGGCTACACCTTC. As protein: CASSAPWRAKNYGYTF.

This clone was seen a single time. The chain's CDR3 is CASSIPGFHMNTEAFF. CDR3 in DNA: TGTGCCAGCTCAATCCCGGGGTTTCACATGAACACTGAAGCTTTCTTT. The gene calls are TRBV18 and TRBJ1-1, with no clear D. V was shortened by 5 bases and J by 0 bases, with 16 bases between the two germline ends. The CDR3 sequence is 16 residues long. In germline, CDR1 is KGHSH, CDR2 LQKENI.